The next 5 T cell receptor beta chains were all read from a single sample in a study of graft-versus-host responses after intestinal transplantation. Antigen specificity for these receptors is unknown. Clones were sequenced by immunoSEQ multiplex PCR, and TCRdb holds only the in-frame ones, with some missing. Of roughly 81,000 clones listed, around 83% are singletons. The sequencing used unstimulated CD4+ T cells sorted from spleen or lymph node cells, collected before intestinal transplant. The receptor source for this set is a human donor who received an intestinal transplant.

The chain combines TRBV18 with TRBJ1-2; 8 positions agree with TRBD1. Trimming cost V 1 base and J 4 bases; bases outside gene matches: 5. Per the germline V gene, CDR1 is KGHSH and CDR2 is LQKENI. The CDR3 is 15 amino acids. In DNA, the CDR3 is TGTGCCAGCTCACCACTGGCAGGGGGCACCTATGGCTACACCTTC. Protein sequence: CASSPLAGGTYGYTF.

The genes are TRBV28 and TRBJ1-4, with 7 bases matching TRBD1. With V trimmed by 6 bases and J by 4 bases, 5 bases remained unmatched. The germline CDR1 and CDR2 sequences are MDHEN and SYDVKM. The length of the CDR3 is 14 residues. The CDR3 coding sequence is TGTGCCAGCAGAGACAGGGTTGATAATGAAAAACTGTTTTTT. Translated, it gives CASRDRVDNEKLFF.

This clone turned up a few times. V is TRBV5-6 and J is TRBJ2-7; weak D call: TRBD1 (6 bases). Germline V gene sequence: CDR1 SGHDT, CDR2 YYEEEE. V lost 4 bases and J lost 2, with 16 bases in between. The CDR3 has 15 residues. The CDR3 coding sequence is TGTGCCAGCAGCCTGCAAGGGACAAAGGCCTACGAGCAGTACTTC. It specifies CASSLQGTKAYEQYF.

This chain uses TRBV7-3 with TRBJ2-3; D is undetermined. Trimming left V 1 base short and J 6 bases short, with 5 bases between. The germline V gene has CDR1 SGHTA and CDR2 FQGTGA. This CDR3 spans 12 amino acids. CDR3 in amino acids: CASSLRSDTQYF. CDR3 nucleotides: TGTGCCAGCAGCTTAAGGAGCGATACGCAGTATTTT. The complete variable domain, with remaining parts taken from reference TRBV7-3 and TRBJ2-3, reads GAGVSQTPSNKVTEKGKYVELRCDPISGHTALYWYRQSLGQGPEFLIYFQGTGAADDSGLPNDRFFAVRPEGSVSTLKIQRTERGDSAVYLCASSLRSDTQYFGPGTRLTVL.

The CDR3 DNA sequence: TGTGCCAGCAGCTCGATTCAGGGGGCTGGGAGAAGCACTGAAGCTTTCTTT. It codes for CASSSIQGAGRSTEAFF. The chain links TRBV5-4 to TRBJ1-1; 8 bases fit TRBD1. The CDR3 extends over 17 amino acids. The V gene end was trimmed by 3 bases and the J gene end by 4 bases; junction bases not matched to a gene: 14. Germline CDR1 and CDR2: SGHNT and YYREEE (reference sequence). Combining the CDR3 with reference TRBV5-4 and TRBJ1-1 gives the whole variable domain ETGVTQSPTHLIKTRGQQVTLRCSSQSGHNTVSWYQQALGQGPQFIFQYYREEENGRGNFPPRFSGLQFPNYSSELNVNALELDDSALYLCASSSIQGAGRSTEAFFGQGTRLTVV.